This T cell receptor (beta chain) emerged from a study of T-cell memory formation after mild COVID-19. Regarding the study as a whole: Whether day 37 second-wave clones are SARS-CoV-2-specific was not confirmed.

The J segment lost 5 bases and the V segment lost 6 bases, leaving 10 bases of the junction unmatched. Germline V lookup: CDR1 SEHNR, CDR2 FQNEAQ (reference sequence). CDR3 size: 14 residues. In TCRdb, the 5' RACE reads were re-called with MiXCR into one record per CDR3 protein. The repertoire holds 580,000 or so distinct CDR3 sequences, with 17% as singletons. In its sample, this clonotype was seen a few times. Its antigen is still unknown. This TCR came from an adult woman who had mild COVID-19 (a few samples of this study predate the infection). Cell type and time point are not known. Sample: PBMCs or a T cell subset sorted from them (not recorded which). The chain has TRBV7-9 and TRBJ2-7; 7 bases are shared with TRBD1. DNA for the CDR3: TGTGCCAGCAGGGAACAGGGGAATCGGAACGAGCAGTACTTC. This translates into CASREQGNRNEQYF.